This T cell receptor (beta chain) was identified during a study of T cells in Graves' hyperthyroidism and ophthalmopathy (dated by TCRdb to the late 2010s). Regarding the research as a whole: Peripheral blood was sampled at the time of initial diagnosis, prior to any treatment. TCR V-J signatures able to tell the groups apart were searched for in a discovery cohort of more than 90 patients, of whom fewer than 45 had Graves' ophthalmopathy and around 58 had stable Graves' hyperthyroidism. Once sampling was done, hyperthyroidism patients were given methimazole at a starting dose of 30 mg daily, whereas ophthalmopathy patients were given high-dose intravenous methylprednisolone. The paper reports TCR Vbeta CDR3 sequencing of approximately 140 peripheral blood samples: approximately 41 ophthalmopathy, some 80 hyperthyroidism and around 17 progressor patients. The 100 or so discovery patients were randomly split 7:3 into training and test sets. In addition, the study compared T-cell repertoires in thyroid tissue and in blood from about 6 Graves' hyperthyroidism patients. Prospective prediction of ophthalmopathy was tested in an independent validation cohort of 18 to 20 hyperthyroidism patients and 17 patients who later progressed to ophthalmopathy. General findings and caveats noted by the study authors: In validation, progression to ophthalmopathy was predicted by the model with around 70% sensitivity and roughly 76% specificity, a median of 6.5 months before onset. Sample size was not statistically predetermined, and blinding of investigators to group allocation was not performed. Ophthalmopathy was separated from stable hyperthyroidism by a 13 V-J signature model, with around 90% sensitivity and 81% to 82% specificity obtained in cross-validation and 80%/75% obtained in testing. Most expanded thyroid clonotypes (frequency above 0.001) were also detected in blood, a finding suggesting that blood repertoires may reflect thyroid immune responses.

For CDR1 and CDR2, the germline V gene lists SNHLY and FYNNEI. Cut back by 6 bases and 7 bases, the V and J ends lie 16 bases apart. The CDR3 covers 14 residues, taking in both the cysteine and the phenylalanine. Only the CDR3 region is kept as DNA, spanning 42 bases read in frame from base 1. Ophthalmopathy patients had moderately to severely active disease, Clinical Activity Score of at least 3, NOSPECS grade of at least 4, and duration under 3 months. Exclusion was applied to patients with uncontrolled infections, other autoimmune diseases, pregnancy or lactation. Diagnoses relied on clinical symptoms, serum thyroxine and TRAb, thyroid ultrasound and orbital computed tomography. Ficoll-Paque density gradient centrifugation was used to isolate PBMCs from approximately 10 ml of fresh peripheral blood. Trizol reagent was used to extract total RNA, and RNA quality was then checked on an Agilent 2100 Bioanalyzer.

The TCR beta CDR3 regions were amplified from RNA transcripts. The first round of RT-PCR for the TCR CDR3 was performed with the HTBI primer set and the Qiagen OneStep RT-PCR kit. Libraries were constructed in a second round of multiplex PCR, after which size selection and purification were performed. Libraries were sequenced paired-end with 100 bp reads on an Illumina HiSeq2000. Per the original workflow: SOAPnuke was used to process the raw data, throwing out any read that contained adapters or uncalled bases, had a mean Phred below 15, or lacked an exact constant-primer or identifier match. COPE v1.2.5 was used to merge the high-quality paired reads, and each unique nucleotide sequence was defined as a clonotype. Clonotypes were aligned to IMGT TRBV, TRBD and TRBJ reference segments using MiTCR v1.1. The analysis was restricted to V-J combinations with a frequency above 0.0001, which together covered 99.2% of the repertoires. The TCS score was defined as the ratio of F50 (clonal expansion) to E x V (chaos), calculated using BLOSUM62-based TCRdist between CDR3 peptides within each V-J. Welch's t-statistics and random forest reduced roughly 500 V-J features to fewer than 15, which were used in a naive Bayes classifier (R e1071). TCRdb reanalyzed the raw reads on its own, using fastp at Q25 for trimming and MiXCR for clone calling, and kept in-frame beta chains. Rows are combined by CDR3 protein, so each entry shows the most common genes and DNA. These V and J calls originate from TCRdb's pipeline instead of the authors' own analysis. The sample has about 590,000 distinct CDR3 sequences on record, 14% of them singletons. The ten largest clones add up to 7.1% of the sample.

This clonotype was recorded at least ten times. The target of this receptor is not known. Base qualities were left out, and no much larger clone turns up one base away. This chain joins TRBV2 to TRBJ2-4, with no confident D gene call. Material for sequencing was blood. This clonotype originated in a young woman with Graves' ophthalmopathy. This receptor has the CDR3 CASRDPSKENIQYF. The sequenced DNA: TGTGCCAGCAGGGATCCTTCAAAAGAGAACATTCAGTACTTC.